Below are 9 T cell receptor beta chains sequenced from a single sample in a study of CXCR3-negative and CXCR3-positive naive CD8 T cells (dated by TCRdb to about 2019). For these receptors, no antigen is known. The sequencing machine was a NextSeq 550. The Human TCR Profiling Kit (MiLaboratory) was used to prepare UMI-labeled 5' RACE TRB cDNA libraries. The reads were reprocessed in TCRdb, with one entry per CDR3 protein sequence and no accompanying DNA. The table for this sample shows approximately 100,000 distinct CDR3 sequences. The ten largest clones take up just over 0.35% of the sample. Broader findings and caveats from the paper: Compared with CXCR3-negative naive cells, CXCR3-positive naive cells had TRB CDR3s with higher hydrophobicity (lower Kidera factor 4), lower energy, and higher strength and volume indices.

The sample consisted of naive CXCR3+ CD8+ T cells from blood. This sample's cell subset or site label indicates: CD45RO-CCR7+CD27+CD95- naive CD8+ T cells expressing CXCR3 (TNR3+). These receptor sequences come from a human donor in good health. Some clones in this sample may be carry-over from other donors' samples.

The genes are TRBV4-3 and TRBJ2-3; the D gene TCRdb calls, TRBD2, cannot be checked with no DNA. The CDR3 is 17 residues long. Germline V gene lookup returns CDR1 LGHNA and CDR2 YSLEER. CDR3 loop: CASSQTLASRPTDTQYF.

The CDR3: CASSRGWAQYF. The gene calls are TRBV27 and TRBJ2-5; lacking DNA, the TRBD1 call made by TCRdb goes unchecked. The CDR3 runs to 11 residues. CDR1 is MNHEY, CDR2 SMNVEV, per germline (reference sequence).

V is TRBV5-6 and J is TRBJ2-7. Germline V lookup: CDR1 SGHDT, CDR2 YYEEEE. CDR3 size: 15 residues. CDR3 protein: CASSLARQETYEQYF.

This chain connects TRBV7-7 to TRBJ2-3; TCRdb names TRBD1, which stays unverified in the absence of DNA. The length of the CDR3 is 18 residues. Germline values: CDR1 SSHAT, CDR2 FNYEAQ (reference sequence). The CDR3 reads CASSPSGTGSLITDTQYF.

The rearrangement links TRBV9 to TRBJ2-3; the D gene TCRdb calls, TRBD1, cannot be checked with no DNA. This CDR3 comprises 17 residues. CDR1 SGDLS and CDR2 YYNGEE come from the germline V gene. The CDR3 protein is CASSVEGTGGITDTQYF.

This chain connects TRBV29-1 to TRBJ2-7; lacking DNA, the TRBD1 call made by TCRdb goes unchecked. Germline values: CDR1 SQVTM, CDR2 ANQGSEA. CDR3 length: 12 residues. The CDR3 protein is CSVRDRDYEQYF.

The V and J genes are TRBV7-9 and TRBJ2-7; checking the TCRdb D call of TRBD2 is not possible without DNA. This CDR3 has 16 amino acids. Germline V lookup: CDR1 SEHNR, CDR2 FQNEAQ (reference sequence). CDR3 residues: CASSLGTSGSKYEQYF.

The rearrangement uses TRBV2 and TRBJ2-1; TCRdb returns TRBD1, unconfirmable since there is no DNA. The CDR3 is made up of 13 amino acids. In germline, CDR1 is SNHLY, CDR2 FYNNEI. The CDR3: CGSSETPLGVRFF.

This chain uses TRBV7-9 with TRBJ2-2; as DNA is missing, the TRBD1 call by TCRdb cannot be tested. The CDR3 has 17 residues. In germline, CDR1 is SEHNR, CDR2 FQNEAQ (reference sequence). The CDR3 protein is CASSLTKPGTNTGELFF.